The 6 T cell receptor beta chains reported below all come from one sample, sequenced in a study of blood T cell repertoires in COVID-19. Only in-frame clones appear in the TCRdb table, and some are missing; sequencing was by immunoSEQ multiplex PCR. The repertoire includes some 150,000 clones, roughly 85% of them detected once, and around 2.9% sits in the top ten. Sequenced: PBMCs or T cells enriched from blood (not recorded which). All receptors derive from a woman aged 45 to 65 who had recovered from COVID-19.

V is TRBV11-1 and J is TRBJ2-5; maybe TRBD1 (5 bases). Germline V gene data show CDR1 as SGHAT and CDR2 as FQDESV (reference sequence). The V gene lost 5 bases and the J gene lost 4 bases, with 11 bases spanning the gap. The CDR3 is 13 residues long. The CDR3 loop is CASSIRTRETQYF. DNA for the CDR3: TGTGCCAGCAGCATCCGGACAAGAGAGACCCAGTACTTC.

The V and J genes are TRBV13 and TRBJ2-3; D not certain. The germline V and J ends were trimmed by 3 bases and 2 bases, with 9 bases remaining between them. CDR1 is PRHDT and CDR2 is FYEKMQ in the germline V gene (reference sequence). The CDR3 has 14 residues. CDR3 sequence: CASSLGPDTDTQYF. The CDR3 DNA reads TGTGCCAGCAGCTTGGGCCCAGACACAGATACGCAGTATTTT.

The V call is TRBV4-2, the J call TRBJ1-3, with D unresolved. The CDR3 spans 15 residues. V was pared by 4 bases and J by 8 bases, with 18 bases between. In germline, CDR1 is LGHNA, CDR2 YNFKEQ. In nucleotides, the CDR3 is TGTGCCAGCAGCCGGCTAAGTGGAGAGAAAGACACCATATATTTT. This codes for CASSRLSGEKDTIYF.

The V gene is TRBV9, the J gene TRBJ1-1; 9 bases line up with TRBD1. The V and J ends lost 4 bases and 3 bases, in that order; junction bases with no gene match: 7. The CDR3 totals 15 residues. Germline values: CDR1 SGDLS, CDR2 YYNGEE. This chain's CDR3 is CASSLTGGADTEAFF. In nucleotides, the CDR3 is TGTGCCAGCAGCTTAACAGGGGGCGCGGACACTGAAGCTTTCTTT.

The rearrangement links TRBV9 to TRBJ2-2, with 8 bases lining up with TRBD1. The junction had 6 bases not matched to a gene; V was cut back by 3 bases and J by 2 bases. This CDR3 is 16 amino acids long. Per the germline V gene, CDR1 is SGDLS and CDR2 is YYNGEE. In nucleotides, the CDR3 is TGTGCCAGCAGCGCCCGGGACAGGCCTAACACCGGGGAGCTGTTTTTT. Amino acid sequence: CASSARDRPNTGELFF.

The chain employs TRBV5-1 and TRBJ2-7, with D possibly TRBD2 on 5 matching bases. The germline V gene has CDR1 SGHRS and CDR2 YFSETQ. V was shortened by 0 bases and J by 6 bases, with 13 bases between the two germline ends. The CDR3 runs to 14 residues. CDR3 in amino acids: CASSLGGVSGEQYF. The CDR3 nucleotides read TGCGCCAGCAGCTTGGGGGGTGTCAGCGGCGAGCAGTACTTC. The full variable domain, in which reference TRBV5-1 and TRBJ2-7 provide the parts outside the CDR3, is KAGVTQTPRYLIKTRGQQVTLSCSPISGHRSVSWYQQTPGQGLQFLFEYFSETQRNKGNFPGRFSGRQFSNSRSEMNVSTLELGDSALYLCASSLGGVSGEQYFGPGTRLTVT.